The sequence of this TCR beta chain was determined in a study of T cell responses to AZD1222 COVID-19 vaccine. The CDR3 length is 14 residues. V was clipped by 3 bases and J by 0 bases; unmatched bases: 0. Germline V gene data show CDR1 as ENHRY and CDR2 as SYGVKD. The method was immunoSEQ multiplex PCR; TCRdb's version includes in-frame clones alone and lacks a portion of them. The table has 100,000 or so clones, more than 75% seen once. On this clone itself: The antigen remains unidentified.

Broader study findings: Targeting of unmutated variant regions was reportedly seen in nearly half of spike-specific TCRs.

This specimen was peripheral blood, taken on day 0 of AZD1222 vaccination. The chain has TRBV10-3 and TRBJ2-3; the match to TRBD2 covers 7 bases. The receptor was isolated from an adult in good health. For the CDR3, the DNA is TGTGCCATCAGTGACGGGGGGAGCACAGATACGCAGTATTTT. Translation: CAISDGGSTDTQYF.